This T cell receptor (beta chain) originates from a study of blood T cells in healthy people across ages (dated by TCRdb to between 2014 and 2016). Study-level background: In model experiments, roughly one uniquely barcoded TCR beta cDNA molecule per two T cells was captured by template switching. Donors of different ages were randomly distributed across sequencing lanes to avoid experimental bias. The study measured age-related changes in TCR beta repertoire diversity using deep sequencing normalized with unique cDNA molecular identifiers. The donors were divided into four age groups: young (average around 16 years), middle-aged (approximately 41), aged (approximately 64) and long-lived (82). Using the same blood draw, the study looked at two additional independent replicas of 1 million unique cDNA reads for two donors, one aged 18 to 30 and the other aged 80 or older.

V sheds 0 bases and J sheds 0 bases, leaving 9 bases between their ends. Via the germline V gene, CDR1 is ENHRY and CDR2 SYGVKD. The CDR3, cysteine through phenylalanine, is 16 amino acids long. Of the read, only the CDR3 DNA is kept; its 48 bases are in frame from base 1. Libraries were made using 5' RACE. TCRdb shows the sequencer as Illumina HiSeq 2500. A second PCR of roughly 7 to 11 cycles was performed with a sample-barcoded 5' primer and a J-beta primer mix. A unique molecular identifier was introduced onto each TCR beta cDNA molecule by a template-switch 5' adaptor carrying 12 random nucleotides. Each sample yielded at least 2.5 million CDR3-containing paired-end reads. First-strand cDNA was synthesized from all RNA with the Mint cDNA synthesis kit, primed by a TRBC-specific oligonucleotide. All cDNA was treated with uracil-DNA glycosylase and then went through a first 18-cycle PCR with the universal primers M1SS and BC2_uni_R. Per the original workflow: Each sample was normalized by randomly selecting 1 million high-quality reads, each carrying a distinct molecular identifier. Reads sharing molecular identifiers were discarded rather than binned into consensus sequences. CDR3 identification, clonotype clustering and error correction used MiTCR with a Q25 quality threshold and the strictest error-elimination algorithm. Lower-bound total TCR beta diversity was estimated with a nonparametric unseen species model using Euler transformation. TCRdb handled the public reads itself, with Q25 trimming in fastp and clone calling in MiXCR, and kept productive beta chains. Each CDR3 protein gets just one entry, which takes the most common genes and DNA from the rows behind it. TCRdb, rather than the study authors, made the V and J calls. The sample data list fewer than 950,000 distinct CDR3 sequences, and roughly 34% of these were observed just once. Approximately 12% of the sample rests with the top ten.

General findings and caveats noted by the study authors: Bulk unsorted PBMC profiling prevented conclusive comparison of naive and antigen-experienced compartments. The percentage of naive T cells measured by flow cytometry correlated strongly with observed TCR beta diversity. Because donor CMV infection status was unknown, age-related changes in expanded clonotypes were potentially confounded. Estimates of total diversity based on one million sequenced T cells were considered lower bounds and underestimates. Compared with the aged group, the long-lived group had more naive CD4+ T cells, fewer expanded clones and increased TCR diversity, suggesting age selection. As age increased, observed TCR beta diversity per million T cells dropped in a roughly linear way, and a significant reduction was already evident by age 40.

Systemically healthy Caucasian individuals from Russia, approximately 39 in total and aged about 6 to 95 years, were included as donors. Each donor gave ten milliliters of peripheral blood, drawn into EDTA-treated Vacutainer tubes. Ficoll-Paque density-gradient centrifugation was used to isolate PBMCs, with at least 6.5 million per sample. Trizol reagent was used to extract total RNA from the PBMCs, yielding at least 5.5 micrograms per sample. For every donor, flow cytometry on a PBMC aliquot measured the percentage of naive CD45RAhigh/CD27high T cells. As for this clonotype: Which antigen it targets is not known. No much larger clone is present one base from it, and per-base qualities are unavailable.

Sample: blood. The clonotype was recovered from a man aged 18 to 35 in good health. The chain couples TRBV10-3 to TRBJ1-3; matching of 6 bases hints at TRBD1 as the D gene. At the DNA level, the sequence is TGTGCCATCAGTGAGTCGGGGACAAGCTCTGGAAACACCATATATTTT. The encoded protein is CAISESGTSSGNTIYF.